One sample yielded the 24 T cell receptor beta chains listed below, sequenced in a study of cytomegalovirus exposure and HLA in healthy donors. The PCR ran on 60 Vbeta and 13 Jbeta primers. Only in-frame clones appear in the TCRdb table, and some are missing; sequencing was by immunoSEQ multiplex PCR. The sample has more than 55,000 clones; about 80% are singletons. Sequenced material: PBMCs. These receptors originate from a woman in her forties in good health and CMV-seronegative.

The chain joins TRBV18 to TRBJ2-1, with TRBD2 as a possible D gene (5 bases). This CDR3 region has 14 residues. CDR1 KGHSH and CDR2 LQKENI come from the germline V gene. V was pared by 2 bases and J by 6 bases, with 11 bases between. The CDR3 DNA follows: TGTGCCAGCTCACCAAGCGGCTATTTCAATGAGCAGTTCTTC. It encodes CASSPSGYFNEQFF.

The rearrangement joins TRBV4-1 to TRBJ1-5, with a possible D match to TRBD1 (6 bases). The germline V and J ends were trimmed by 0 bases and 4 bases, with 10 bases remaining between them. In germline, CDR1 is MGHRA, CDR2 YSYEKL. This CDR3 has 15 residues. The CDR3 protein is CASSQENRDNQPQHF. As DNA, the CDR3 is TGCGCCAGCAGCCAAGAGAACAGGGATAATCAGCCCCAGCATTTT.

This clone was seen only once. The chain couples TRBV7-9 to TRBJ2-7, with 10 bases identical to TRBD2. Germline V gives CDR1 SEHNR, CDR2 FQNEAQ (reference sequence). Losses at the gene ends were 7 bases for V and 2 bases for J; bases not matched to a gene: 8. The CDR3 length is 15 residues. The CDR3 spells CASTNRTSGPYEQYF. The CDR3 DNA sequence: TGTGCCAGCACAAATCGGACTAGCGGTCCCTACGAGCAGTACTTC. Full variable domain (outside the CDR3, taken from reference TRBV7-9 and TRBJ2-7): DTGVSQNPRHKITKRGQNVTFRCDPISEHNRLYWYRQTLGQGPEFLTYFQNEAQLEKSRLLSDRFSAERPKGSFSTLEIQRTEQGDSAMYLCASTNRTSGPYEQYFGPGTRLTVT.

This clone was detected only once. The chain couples TRBV5-1 to TRBJ2-1; 12 bases fit TRBD2. Germline assignment: CDR1 SGHRS and CDR2 YFSETQ. With V trimmed by 3 bases and J by 9 bases, 4 bases remained unmatched. The CDR3 is made up of 14 amino acids. The CDR3 loop is CASSSSSGRVEQFF. CDR3 in DNA: TGCGCCAGCAGCTCTTCTAGCGGGAGGGTTGAGCAGTTCTTC.

The chain carries TRBV6-5 and TRBJ1-2; TRBD1 agrees at 11 bases. The CDR3 is 16 amino acids. Germline values: CDR1 MNHEY, CDR2 SVGAGI. The trim removed 1 base at V and 4 bases at J, leaving 5 bases unmatched. This CDR3 is CASSYYRTGGSYGYTF. The CDR3 bases are TGTGCCAGCAGTTACTATAGGACAGGGGGCAGCTATGGCTACACCTTC.

The chain recombines TRBV9 with TRBJ1-5; weak D call: TRBD1 (5 bases). V was pared by 3 bases and J by 3 bases, with 7 bases between. CDR1 is SGDLS and CDR2 is YYNGEE in the germline V gene. The CDR3 loop spans 13 amino acids. The CDR3 loop reads CASSADTNQPQHF. The CDR3 nucleotides are TGTGCCAGCAGCGCGGACACCAATCAGCCCCAGCATTTT.

The chain employs TRBV18 and TRBJ2-3, with TRBD2 identical over 10 bases. The CDR3 has 16 residues. With 2 bases clipped from V and 4 bases from J, the junction kept 6 bases outside the gene matches. Germline assignment: CDR1 KGHSH and CDR2 LQKENI. The CDR3 bases are TGTGCCAGCTCACCAGGCCTAGCGGGAGTCGCAGATACGCAGTATTTT. Translated, it gives CASSPGLAGVADTQYF.

The chain joins TRBV15 to TRBJ2-1, with TRBD2 identical over 10 bases. In germline, CDR1 is LNHNV, CDR2 YYDKDF (reference sequence). The V gene end was trimmed by 1 base and the J gene end by 4 bases; junction bases not matched to a gene: 10. The CDR3 sequence is 18 residues long. In DNA form, the CDR3 reads TGTGCCACCAGCAGAGTAGTGAAAGCGGGAGGGGGATACAATGAGCAGTTCTTC. Translation gives CATSRVVKAGGGYNEQFF.

The chain combines TRBV6-5 with TRBJ2-7; 8 bases align to TRBD1. With 5 bases clipped from V and 5 bases from J, the junction kept 5 bases outside the gene matches. The CDR3 is 13 residues long. The germline V gene has CDR1 MNHEY and CDR2 SVGAGI. In nucleotides, the CDR3 is TGTGCCAGCAGTAACCAGGACAGGGACGAGCAGTACTTC. It translates to CASSNQDRDEQYF.

The V and J genes are TRBV27 and TRBJ1-4; D might be TRBD1 (6 bases). The V gene's germline CDR1 is MNHEY and CDR2 SMNVEV (reference sequence). The CDR3 is 14 residues long. V lost 5 bases and J 6 bases, leaving 13 bases between the germline ends. The CDR3 protein is CASSQGQWDEKLFF. CDR3 coding DNA: TGTGCCAGCAGTCAGGGACAATGGGATGAAAAACTGTTTTTT.

The V gene is TRBV6-6, the J gene TRBJ2-7; TRBD1 aligns across 8 bases. This CDR3 has 15 residues. CDR1 MNHNY and CDR2 SVGAGI come from the germline V gene (reference sequence). V gave up 5 bases and J gave up 0 bases; unmatched junction bases: 6. The CDR3 sequence: CASSLGTGLSYEQYF. The DNA of the CDR3 is TGTGCCAGCAGTCTCGGGACAGGACTCTCCTACGAGCAGTACTTC.

This chain links TRBV5-1 with TRBJ2-2; a possible D gene is TRBD1 (5 bases). Trimming removed 1 base from V and 4 bases from J, with 14 bases in between. The CDR3 spans 16 residues. Germline assignment: CDR1 SGHRS and CDR2 YFSETQ. The CDR3 loop reads CASSLFGAPGTGELFF. Written as DNA, the CDR3 is TGCGCCAGCAGCTTGTTTGGGGCGCCGGGCACCGGGGAGCTGTTTTTT.

The chain combines TRBV5-4 with TRBJ2-6; D not certain. Germline-derived CDR1 and CDR2 are SGHNT and YYREEE (reference sequence). V gave up 4 bases and J gave up 0 bases, with 8 bases separating them. This CDR3 comprises 15 residues. In DNA form, the CDR3 reads TGTGCCAGCAGCCCAGATACCTCTGGGGCCAACGTCCTGACTTTC. Its protein is CASSPDTSGANVLTF.

This rearrangement joins TRBV6-6 to TRBJ2-2, with 8 nucleotides matching TRBD1. CDR3 length: 16 amino acids. The V gene's germline CDR1 is MNHNY and CDR2 SVGAGI (reference sequence). Losses at the gene ends were 6 bases for V and 3 bases for J; bases not matched to a gene: 9. This chain's CDR3 is CASSTLDRVDTGELFF. CDR3 DNA sequence: TGTGCCAGCAGCACACTGGACAGGGTGGACACCGGGGAGCTGTTTTTT.

J is TRBJ2-1 and V is TRBV6-5; 10 nucleotides align to TRBD2. With V trimmed by 4 bases and J by 7 bases, 10 bases remained unmatched. The germline V gene encodes CDR1 MNHEY and CDR2 SVGAGI. The CDR3 is made up of 16 amino acids. The DNA of the CDR3 is TGTGCCAGCAGTTGGTCCGGGACTAGCGTTAGAAATGAGCAGTTCTTC. Its protein is CASSWSGTSVRNEQFF.

This clone showed up just once. The V call is TRBV7-9, the J call TRBJ1-3, with 11 bases matching TRBD1. The V segment lost 4 bases and the J segment 0 bases; nucleotides outside the gene matches: 8. The CDR3 totals 18 residues. From germline, CDR1 is SEHNR and CDR2 FQNEAQ (reference sequence). CDR3 sequence: CASSSFAGTGGSGNTIYF. In DNA, the CDR3 is TGTGCCAGCAGCTCATTCGCCGGGACAGGGGGCTCTGGAAACACCATATATTTT.

V gene TRBV14 combines with J gene TRBJ2-1; 9 nucleotides line up with TRBD1. V shed 6 bases and J 4 bases; nucleotides not matched to a gene: 10. The CDR3 length is 16 residues. Germline loops: CDR1 SGHDN, CDR2 FVKESK. The CDR3 DNA reads as TGTGCCAGCAGTCATCAGTGGGGACAGGGATACAATGAGCAGTTCTTC. Protein: CASSHQWGQGYNEQFF.

The V gene is TRBV15, the J gene TRBJ1-5; no definite D call. This CDR3 spans 14 amino acids. The ends were cut back, 0 bases at V and 6 bases at J, with 9 bases in the middle. Looked up from germline, CDR1 is LNHNV and CDR2 is YYDKDF (reference sequence). CDR3 loop: CATSRDQATQPQHF. The CDR3 bases are TGTGCCACCAGCAGAGATCAGGCTACTCAGCCCCAGCATTTT.

Only one count was recorded for this clone. The chain is built from TRBV19 and TRBJ2-6, with D possibly TRBD1 on 5 matching bases. Trimming stripped 6 bases from V and 0 bases from J, with 9 bases between. The CDR3 is made up of 15 amino acids. Per the germline V gene, CDR1 is LNHDA and CDR2 is SQIVND (reference sequence). The CDR3 DNA sequence: TGTGCCAGTAGAAGACAGCCCTCTGGGGCCAACGTCCTGACTTTC. Protein product: CASRRQPSGANVLTF.

The chain uses TRBV19 and TRBJ2-7; 9 bases are a match to TRBD1. CDR1 LNHDA and CDR2 SQIVND come from the germline V gene (reference sequence). The CDR3 has 14 residues. The V segment lost 4 bases and the J segment 4 bases; nucleotides outside the gene matches: 5. CDR3 loop: CASSTWDRAYEQYF. The DNA of the CDR3 is TGTGCCAGTAGTACCTGGGACAGGGCGTACGAGCAGTACTTC.

J is TRBJ1-3 and V is TRBV4-1; no clear D. Germline V CDR1 and CDR2: MGHRA, YSYEKL. V lost 1 base and J 2 bases, leaving 9 bases between the germline ends. The CDR3 covers 15 residues. The CDR3 DNA sequence: TGCGCCAGCAGCCAAGCCTGGAGGGCTGGAAACACCATATATTTT. Residues: CASSQAWRAGNTIYF.

As regards this clone: The junction differs from germline at one of its ends, possibly a read error. This chain joins TRBV11-1 and TRBJ2-5; D uncertain. The CDR3 length is 13 residues. The germline CDR1 and CDR2 sequences are SGHAT and FQDESV (reference sequence). In DNA form, the CDR3 reads TGTGTCAGCAGCTTGGTAGATCAAGAGACCCAGTACTTC. Translation: CVSSLVDQETQYF.

The chain links TRBV10-3 to TRBJ1-1; D gene unclear. Germline V lookup: CDR1 ENHRY, CDR2 SYGVKD. The CDR3 has 14 amino acids. Between the trimmed V and J ends, which lost 1 base and 1 base, there was a span of 7 bases. CDR3 protein: CAISEFERNTEAFF. CDR3 in DNA: TGTGCCATCAGTGAGTTCGAGAGGAACACTGAAGCTTTCTTT.

The chain is built from TRBV5-1 and TRBJ2-3; 9 bases line up with TRBD1. The CDR3 contains 15 residues. Germline CDR1 SGHRS, CDR2 YFSETQ. The V segment lost 1 base and the J segment 3 bases; nucleotides outside the gene matches: 3. The CDR3 coding sequence is TGCGCCAGCAGCTTGCGCGGACAGGGGACAGATACGCAGTATTTT. Translation gives CASSLRGQGTDTQYF.